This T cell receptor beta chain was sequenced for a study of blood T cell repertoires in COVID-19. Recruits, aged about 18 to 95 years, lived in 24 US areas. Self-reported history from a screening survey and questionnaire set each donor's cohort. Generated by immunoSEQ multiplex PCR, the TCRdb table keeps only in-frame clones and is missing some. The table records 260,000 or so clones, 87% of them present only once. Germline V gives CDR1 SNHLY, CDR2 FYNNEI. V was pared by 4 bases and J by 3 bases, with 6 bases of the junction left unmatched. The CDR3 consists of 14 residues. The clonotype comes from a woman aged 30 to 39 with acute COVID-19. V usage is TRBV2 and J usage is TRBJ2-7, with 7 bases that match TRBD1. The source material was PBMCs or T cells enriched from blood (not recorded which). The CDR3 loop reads CASSVTRGLYEQYF. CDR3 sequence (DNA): TGTGCCAGCAGTGTAACTAGGGGGCTCTACGAGCAGTACTTC. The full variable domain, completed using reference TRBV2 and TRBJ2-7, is EPEVTQTPSHQVTQMGQEVILRCVPISNHLYFYWYRQILGQKVEFLVSFYNNEISEKSEIFDDQFSVERPDGSNFTLKIRSTKLEDSAMYFCASSVTRGLYEQYFGPGTRLTVT.